This entry lists 18 T cell receptor beta chains sequenced from one sample in a study of beta chain features in type 1 diabetes. The study's findings and limits: Among patients with Type 1 diabetes, TCRB CDR3s were moderately but significantly shorter in every one of the four CD4+ subsets.

No cognate antigen is known for these TCRs. Every bit of the isolated RNA underwent reverse transcription, so sequencing read expressed TCRB transcripts. Profiling relied on immunoSEQ multiplex PCR, and the TCRdb table lists in-frame clones only, not all of them. Of hundreds of thousands of clones listed, 13% are singletons. The sequenced sample was naive CD4+ T cells from blood. The receptors originated from a man aged 18 to 30 with type 1 diabetes.

The chain combines TRBV9 with TRBJ1-2; 7 bases are a match to TRBD1. The V segment lost 0 bases and the J segment 8 bases; nucleotides outside the gene matches: 13. CDR3 length equals 16 residues. Germline V lookup: CDR1 SGDLS, CDR2 YYNGEE. The CDR3, as DNA: TGTGCCAGCAGCGTAGGGGAACAGGTCTTACAGGGGGGCTACACCTTC. This codes for CASSVGEQVLQGGYTF. Full variable domain (rest looked up from reference TRBV9 and TRBJ1-2): DSGVTQTPKHLITATGQRVTLRCSPRSGDLSVYWYQQSLDQGLQFLIQYYNGEERAKGNILERFSAQQFPDLHSELNLSSLELGDSALYFCASSVGEQVLQGGYTFGSGTRLTVV.

This clone came up a few times. The chain has TRBV5-1 and TRBJ2-7, with D hard to call. This CDR3 has 12 residues. Trimming removed 4 bases at V and 0 bases at J, with 5 bases between. From germline, CDR1 is SGHRS and CDR2 YFSETQ. As DNA, the CDR3 is TGCGCCAGCAGCGACCTCTCCTACGAGCAGTACTTC. This sequence encodes CASSDLSYEQYF. Combining the CDR3 with reference TRBV5-1 and TRBJ2-7 gives the whole variable domain KAGVTQTPRYLIKTRGQQVTLSCSPISGHRSVSWYQQTPGQGLQFLFEYFSETQRNKGNFPGRFSGRQFSNSRSEMNVSTLELGDSALYLCASSDLSYEQYFGPGTRLTVT.

V is TRBV19 and J is TRBJ2-2; 11 positions agree with TRBD1. Germline V gives CDR1 LNHDA, CDR2 SQIVND (reference sequence). This CDR3 has 14 residues. Trimming removed 5 bases from V and 6 bases from J; junction bases left unmatched: 2. This CDR3 reads CASSGQGAAGELFF. The CDR3 DNA follows: TGTGCCAGTAGTGGACAGGGGGCCGCCGGGGAGCTGTTTTTT.

The chain has TRBV19 and TRBJ2-1, with D unclear. Trimming removed 5 bases at V and 5 bases at J, with 13 bases between. The CDR3 is 14 amino acids. Germline lookup yields CDR1 LNHDA and CDR2 SQIVND (reference sequence). The CDR3 coding sequence is TGTGCCAGTAGTTTGCCCGCGGACCACAATGAGCAGTTCTTC. Its protein product is CASSLPADHNEQFF. Combining the CDR3 with reference TRBV19 and TRBJ2-1 gives the whole variable domain DGGITQSPKYLFRKEGQNVTLSCEQNLNHDAMYWYRQDPGQGLRLIYYSQIVNDFQKGDIAEGYSVSREKKESFPLTVTSAQKNPTAFYLCASSLPADHNEQFFGPGTRLTVL.

This clone was detected only a few times. The gene calls are TRBV7-9 and TRBJ2-7; D ambiguous. V was pared by 1 base and J by 5 bases, with 9 bases between. This CDR3 is built from 13 residues. Germline V CDR1 and CDR2: SEHNR, FQNEAQ (reference sequence). The CDR3 here is CASSLDLSNEQYF. Written as DNA, the CDR3 is TGTGCCAGCAGCTTAGACCTATCGAACGAGCAGTACTTC.

The chain joins TRBV7-2 to TRBJ2-3; 7 nucleotides agree with TRBD2. The CDR3 totals 15 residues. V lost 2 bases, J lost 1 base, and 3 bases stayed unmatched. Germline values: CDR1 SGHTA, CDR2 FQGNSA. The CDR3 DNA reads TGTGCCAGCAGCTTATTTGCGGGGGGCACAGATACGCAGTATTTT. It codes for CASSLFAGGTDTQYF.

In its sample, this clone was seen a few times. The chain uses TRBV6-5 and TRBJ1-2; TRBD1 matches at 7 bases. V lost 0 bases to trimming and J lost 6 bases; unmatched junction nucleotides: 4. CDR1 is MNHEY and CDR2 is SVGAGI in the germline V gene. This CDR3 is built from 14 residues. This CDR3 reads CASSYSYRGNGYTF. For the CDR3, the DNA is TGTGCCAGCAGTTACTCGTACAGGGGTAATGGCTACACCTTC.

The V call is TRBV7-8, the J call TRBJ1-4; 7 positions match TRBD1. CDR1 is SGHVS and CDR2 is FQNEAQ in the germline V gene. The J segment lost 4 bases and the V segment lost 2 bases, leaving 7 bases of the junction unmatched. The CDR3 has 16 residues. The CDR3 is CASSLRTGLNNEKLFF. The CDR3 bases are TGTGCCAGCAGCTTACGGACAGGCCTAAATAATGAAAAACTGTTTTTT. The whole variable domain, remainder taken from reference TRBV7-8 and TRBJ1-4, is GAGVSQSPRYKVAKRGQDVALRCDPISGHVSLFWYQQALGQGPEFLTYFQNEAQLDKSGLPSDRFFAERPEGSVSTLKIQRTQQEDSAVYLCASSLRTGLNNEKLFFGSGTQLSVL.

The chain carries TRBV9 and TRBJ1-5; D is possibly TRBD1 (5 bases). The CDR3 runs to 15 residues. CDR1 and CDR2 from the germline V gene are SGDLS and YYNGEE. Trimming removed 0 bases from V and 2 bases from J, with 9 bases in between. CDR3 coding DNA: TGTGCCAGCAGCGTAGGGGCAGGGCGCAATCAGCCCCAGCATTTT. It translates to CASSVGAGRNQPQHF.

A word on this clone: Other DNA sequences in the same sample also yield this CDR3. The chain has TRBV6-5 and TRBJ2-5; D possibly corresponds to TRBD1 (5 bases). Germline V gives CDR1 MNHEY, CDR2 SVGAGI. CDR3 length: 11 amino acids. V lost 5 bases to trimming and J lost 5 bases, with 6 bases between them. CDR3 sequence: CASSPGETQYF. The CDR3 DNA reads TGTGCCAGCAGTCCAGGGGAGACCCAGTACTTC.

In its sample, this clone was seen once. The rearrangement links TRBV11-2 to TRBJ2-6; no clear D. V was pared by 0 bases and J by 1 base, with 19 bases between. The CDR3 covers 20 residues. Germline V gene lookup returns CDR1 SGHAT and CDR2 FQNNGV. The DNA of the CDR3 is TGTGCCAGCAGCTTAGATACGGCAGAAGGTATGAGGTCTGGGGCCAACGTCCTGACTTTC. Residues: CASSLDTAEGMRSGANVLTF.

The chain carries TRBV25-1 and TRBJ2-5, with a weak D call TRBD1 (6 bases). V shed 7 bases and J shed 4 bases, with 13 bases lying between them. This CDR3 is 13 amino acids long. Germline CDR1 and CDR2: MGHDK and SYGVNS. The CDR3 nucleotides read TGTGCCAGCAACCTCCGAGGGGGAGAGACCCAGTACTTC. Protein sequence: CASNLRGGETQYF.

This chain connects TRBV9 to TRBJ2-1; 11 bases map to TRBD2. V lost 0 bases and J lost 3; bases outside the gene matches: 8. Germline V lookup: CDR1 SGDLS, CDR2 YYNGEE. The CDR3 extends over 18 amino acids. The CDR3 region is CASSVVASGGPLYNEQFF. The CDR3 region has the DNA TGTGCCAGCAGCGTAGTGGCTAGCGGGGGGCCCCTCTACAATGAGCAGTTCTTC.

The chain employs TRBV7-9 and TRBJ2-5, with D perhaps matching TRBD1 (6 bases). The J call may be incorrect, as the DNA end agrees better with TRBJ2-7. The CDR3 runs 13 residues. Germline-derived CDR1 and CDR2 are SEHNR and FQNEAQ (reference sequence). Here the CDR3 DNA reads TGTGCCAGCAGCTCCGGGACACCGTACGAGCAGTACTTC. Amino acid sequence: CASSSGTPYEQYF.

This clone has only a few counts. This chain connects TRBV6-5 to TRBJ2-7, with unresolved D. The CDR3 is 12 amino acids. The ends were cut back, 2 bases at V and 4 bases at J, with 6 bases in the middle. Germline loops: CDR1 MNHEY, CDR2 SVGAGI. This chain's CDR3 is CASSYGPYEQYF. Written as DNA, the CDR3 is TGTGCCAGCAGTTACGGCCCTTACGAGCAGTACTTC.

This sequence joins TRBV30 and TRBJ1-1, with D possibly TRBD1 on 5 matching bases. This CDR3 region has 15 residues. V dropped 0 bases and J dropped 0 bases, with 11 bases sitting between them. Germline-derived CDR1 and CDR2 are GTSNPN and SVGIG (reference sequence). In DNA, the CDR3 is TGTGCCTGGAGTGTACGGGGGAGCATGAACACTGAAGCTTTCTTT. It codes for CAWSVRGSMNTEAFF.

This clone was seen more than once but under ten times. This sequence joins TRBV28 and TRBJ1-6, with D tentatively TRBD1 (6 bases). Germline V lookup: CDR1 MDHEN, CDR2 SYDVKM. CDR3 length equals 14 residues. Trimming removed 1 base from V and 11 bases from J, with 12 bases in between. The CDR3 DNA reads TGTGCCAGCAGTTTATTGGGGGCGAAGGCACCCCTCCACTTT. It specifies CASSLLGAKAPLHF.

This chain joins TRBV6-6 and TRBJ2-6; D not resolved. CDR1 is MNHNY, CDR2 SVGAGI, per germline (reference sequence). The CDR3 covers 13 residues. Trimming cost V 11 bases and J 2 bases, with 10 bases left between them. The CDR3 is CAHGTAGANVLTF. The CDR3 DNA sequence: TGTGCCCATGGCACAGCTGGGGCCAACGTCCTGACTTTC.